One and the same sample provided the 22 T cell receptor beta chains below, sequenced in a study of blood T cell repertoires in COVID-19. Here immunoSEQ multiplex PCR was the method, and the copy in TCRdb shows in-frame clones only, minus some. The sample yields roughly 250,000 clones, about 89% seen once. Sequencing was done on a sample of PBMCs or T cells enriched from blood (not recorded which). These receptors originate from a man aged 35 to 55 who had recovered from COVID-19.

The V gene is TRBV7-9, the J gene TRBJ2-5, with a tentative D call TRBD1 (6 bases). The V end lost 2 bases, the J end lost 1 base, and 14 bases lay between the germline ends. The germline gives CDR1 SEHNR, CDR2 FQNEAQ (reference sequence). This CDR3 contains 16 residues. For the CDR3, the DNA is TGTGCCAGCAGCTTACCGTATGGCAGGGGCCAAGAGACCCAGTACTTC. Its translation: CASSLPYGRGQETQYF.

The V and J genes are TRBV3-1 (or the pseudogene TRBV3-2) and TRBJ2-1; D is undetermined. Trimming left V 4 bases short and J 4 bases short, with 5 bases between. Germline CDR1 LGHDT, CDR2 YNNKEL (reference sequence). The CDR3 totals 12 residues. CDR3 DNA: TGTGCCAGCAGCCCCCTATACAATGAGCAGTTCTTC. Protein sequence: CASSPLYNEQFF.

This rearrangement joins TRBV5-4 to TRBJ2-2; 11 bases match TRBD2. The germline V gene encodes CDR1 SGHNT and CDR2 YYREEE (reference sequence). The J segment lost 1 base and the V segment lost 0 bases, leaving 5 bases of the junction unmatched. The CDR3 totals 18 residues. In DNA, the CDR3 is TGTGCCAGCAGCTTGGGACTAGCGGGAAGCGGGAACACCGGGGAGCTGTTTTTT. Residues: CASSLGLAGSGNTGELFF. Filled out from reference TRBV5-4 and TRBJ2-2, the complete variable domain reads ETGVTQSPTHLIKTRGQQVTLRCSSQSGHNTVSWYQQALGQGPQFIFQYYREEENGRGNFPPRFSGLQFPNYSSELNVNALELDDSALYLCASSLGLAGSGNTGELFFGEGSRLTVL.

A few counts support this clone. The CDR3 nucleotides read TGTGCCAGCAGTTTCGGGACAAAAAATGGCTACACCTTC. It encodes CASSFGTKNGYTF. V and J are TRBV12-3 or TRBV12-4 and TRBJ1-2, with a tentative D call TRBD1 (6 bases). CDR3 length equals 13 residues. Between the trimmed V and J ends, which lost 3 bases and 6 bases, there was a span of 11 bases.

J is TRBJ2-7 and V is TRBV28; 7 nucleotides match TRBD1. V lost 4 bases and J lost 3; bases outside the gene matches: 6. CDR3 size: 14 residues. Germline V lookup: CDR1 MDHEN, CDR2 SYDVKM. The CDR3 sequence is CASSSGGRSYEQYF. In DNA, the CDR3 is TGTGCCAGCAGTTCAGGGGGTCGGAGCTACGAGCAGTACTTC.

The chain joins TRBV5-1 to TRBJ2-2; D remains unclear. V was clipped by 0 bases and J by 1 base, with 10 bases between them. Per germline, CDR1 SGHRS and CDR2 YFSETQ. The CDR3 runs 16 residues. CDR3 bases: TGCGCCAGCAGCTTGGCCTTGGCAGGGAACACCGGGGAGCTGTTTTTT. It translates to CASSLALAGNTGELFF.

As for this clone: Other DNA sequences of this sample code for an identical CDR3. The chain uses TRBV6-5 and TRBJ2-7, with 11 bases identical to TRBD1. Germline loops: CDR1 MNHEY, CDR2 SVGAGI. The CDR3 contains 16 residues. V lost 0 bases and J lost 1; bases outside the gene matches: 2. CDR3 amino acids: CASSYSGTGGSYEQYF. CDR3 sequence (DNA): TGTGCCAGCAGTTACTCAGGGACAGGGGGTTCCTACGAGCAGTACTTC.

The V and J genes are TRBV20-1 and TRBJ2-7; 7 bases line up with TRBD2. CDR1 DFQATT and CDR2 SNEGSKA come from the germline V gene (reference sequence). The V and J ends lost 3 bases and 6 bases, in that order; junction bases with no gene match: 8. The CDR3 contains 13 residues. CDR3 DNA sequence: TGCAGTGCTAGTAACGGGAGGACCCTCGAGCAGTACTTC. Translated: CSASNGRTLEQYF.

The chain has TRBV25-1 and TRBJ1-3, with 11 bases lining up with TRBD1. The CDR3 runs to 18 residues. Germline V gene lookup returns CDR1 MGHDK and CDR2 SYGVNS. With V trimmed by 4 bases and J by 0 bases, 8 bases remained unmatched. The DNA for the CDR3 is TGTGCCAGCAGTGCCCAGTCGGGGACAGGGGGCTCTGGAAACACCATATATTTT. Protein: CASSAQSGTGGSGNTIYF. The variable domain in full, completed from reference TRBV25-1 and TRBJ1-3, reads EADIYQTPRYLVIGTGKKITLECSQTMGHDKMYWYQQDPGMELHLIHYSYGVNSTEKGDLSSESTVSRIRTEHFPLTLESARPSHTSQYLCASSAQSGTGGSGNTIYFGEGSWLTVV.

The chain is built from TRBV10-2 and TRBJ2-1, with a tentative D call TRBD1 (6 bases). CDR1 WSHSY and CDR2 SAAADI come from the germline V gene. This CDR3 has 16 amino acids. Deletions cut 6 bases from V and 6 bases from J, with 21 bases between. Here the CDR3 reads CASSVGTTGPVNEQFF. DNA of the CDR3: TGCGCCAGCAGCGTCGGGACAACCGGCCCGGTCAATGAGCAGTTCTTC.

This rearrangement joins TRBV2 to TRBJ1-1, with TRBD1 identical over 9 bases. The CDR3 loop spans 19 amino acids. The ends lost 6 bases at V and 4 bases at J; junction bases unmatched: 21. Germline V CDR1 and CDR2: SNHLY, FYNNEI. CDR3 in amino acids: CASRWGRWGQGSGGTEAFF. The CDR3 DNA reads as TGTGCCAGCAGATGGGGACGGTGGGGACAGGGCTCAGGAGGCACTGAAGCTTTCTTT.

The rearrangement links TRBV12-3 or TRBV12-4 to TRBJ1-2; 9 nucleotides line up with TRBD1. The ends lost 6 bases at V and 4 bases at J; junction bases unmatched: 3. The CDR3 is 13 amino acids. The chain's CDR3 is CASSPTGGYGYTF. As DNA, the CDR3 is TGTGCCAGCAGCCCGACAGGGGGCTATGGCTACACCTTC.

V and J are TRBV18 and TRBJ2-1, with TRBD2 identical over 14 bases. Losses at the gene ends were 4 bases for V and 7 bases for J; bases not matched to a gene: 6. CDR3 length equals 16 residues. From germline, CDR1 is KGHSH and CDR2 LQKENI. The DNA for the CDR3 is TGTGCCAGCTCACAAGCCGGGACTAGCGGGAGTAATGAGCAGTTCTTC. Translating gives CASSQAGTSGSNEQFF.

The rearrangement uses TRBV13 and TRBJ1-2, with 7 positions matching TRBD1. Germline trimming cut 1 base from V and 5 bases from J; bases unmatched to any gene: 1. The CDR3 is 13 residues long. Germline V CDR1 and CDR2: PRHDT, FYEKMQ (reference sequence). The CDR3 region is CASSLDRGYGYTF. Here the CDR3 DNA reads TGTGCCAGCAGCTTAGACAGGGGTTATGGCTACACCTTC. The full variable domain, completed using reference TRBV13 and TRBJ1-2, is AAGVIQSPRHLIKEKRETATLKCYPIPRHDTVYWYQQGPGQDPQFLISFYEKMQSDKGSIPDRFSAQQFSDYHSELNMSSLELGDSALYFCASSLDRGYGYTFGSGTRLTVV.

The rearrangement uses TRBV6-5 and TRBJ2-1; D uncertain. CDR1 is MNHEY and CDR2 is SVGAGI in the germline V gene. Trimming cost V 2 bases and J 5 bases, with 7 bases left between them. This CDR3 comprises 13 residues. The CDR3 reads CASSYARNNEQFF. The CDR3 coding sequence is TGTGCCAGCAGTTACGCGCGGAACAATGAGCAGTTCTTC.

V usage is TRBV9 and J usage is TRBJ1-1, with D possibly being TRBD1 (5 bases). The V gene's germline CDR1 is SGDLS and CDR2 YYNGEE. Trimming stripped 4 bases from V and 1 base from J, with 8 bases between. The CDR3 spans 13 residues. The CDR3 loop is CASSQGGNTEAFF. For the CDR3, the DNA is TGTGCCAGCAGCCAGGGAGGGAACACTGAAGCTTTCTTT.

This chain uses TRBV29-1 with TRBJ2-1, with 9 bases matching TRBD2. The CDR3 consists of 14 residues. Germline assignment: CDR1 SQVTM and CDR2 ANQGSEA. V shed 6 bases, J shed 6 bases, and the junction held 9 bases outside the gene matches. CDR3 amino acids: CSVSKAGGSNEQFF. The CDR3 bases are TGCAGCGTCTCTAAAGCGGGAGGTTCCAATGAGCAGTTCTTC.

This chain joins TRBV21-1 and TRBJ2-7; TRBD1 was called by the table and not checked on the DNA. TRBV21-1 is classified as a pseudogene. CDR3 length equals 17 residues. This CDR3 reads CASSKDRTNRETYEQYF. The CDR3 DNA follows: TGTGCCAGCAGCAAAGATAGGACAAACAGGGAGACCTACGAGCAGTACTTC.

The chain carries TRBV29-1 and TRBJ1-1; maybe TRBD1 (6 bases). The CDR3 consists of 17 residues. From germline, CDR1 is SQVTM and CDR2 ANQGSEA. The V gene lost 4 bases and the J gene lost 4 bases, with 25 bases spanning the gap. DNA for the CDR3: TGCAGCGTTGCGGGGGGACGAAAACAGGGAGGATCCACTGAAGCTTTCTTT. Translation gives CSVAGGRKQGGSTEAFF.

The chain joins TRBV27 to TRBJ1-5, with D possibly being TRBD1 (5 bases). CDR1 and CDR2 from the germline V gene are MNHEY and SMNVEV (reference sequence). V was shortened by 6 bases and J by 0 bases, with 12 bases between the two germline ends. The CDR3 has 15 amino acids. The CDR3 DNA follows: TGTGCCAGCAGCCGGGGGTCAGGTAGCAATCAGCCCCAGCATTTT. This codes for CASSRGSGSNQPQHF.

CDR3 nucleotides: TGTGCCAGCAACCTAAGAAACGTCAATGAGCAGTTCTTC. Its translation: CASNLRNVNEQFF. V usage is TRBV6-6 and J usage is TRBJ2-1; no definite D call. The CDR3 sequence is 13 residues long. V dropped 7 bases and J dropped 6 bases, with 13 bases sitting between them. CDR1 MNHNY and CDR2 SVGAGI come from the germline V gene (reference sequence).

J is TRBJ2-7 and V is TRBV19, with 7 bases matching TRBD1. The CDR3 sequence is 14 residues long. The germline gives CDR1 LNHDA, CDR2 SQIVND (reference sequence). Trimming at V came to 6 bases and at J to 3 bases, leaving 8 bases not matched to a gene. The CDR3 is CASSPRNRGYEQYF. CDR3 in DNA: TGTGCCAGTAGCCCCCGGAACAGGGGCTACGAGCAGTACTTC.